The TCR beta chain under discussion was sequenced for a study of blood T cell repertoires in COVID-19. With V trimmed by 5 bases and J by 4 bases, 8 bases remained unmatched. Looked up from germline, CDR1 is MNHEY and CDR2 is SVGEGT. The CDR3 is 15 residues long. Assay: immunoSEQ multiplex PCR; the TCRdb copy retains only in-frame clones and omits some. The profile covers some 240,000 clones, with 80% to 95% appearing a single time and 0.8% to 1% taken by the ten largest. Seattle-derived patients entered the study during active infection and were followed longitudinally. Sequenced input: peripheral blood. This TCR came from a man between 60 and 70 years old with COVID-19, enrolled during active disease. The gene calls are TRBV6-2 or TRBV6-3 and TRBJ1-5, with 7 bases aligning to TRBD1. The CDR3 nucleotides are TGTGCCAGCAGTCGACAGGGTAGGGGAAATCAGCCCCAGCATTTT. Translating gives CASSRQGRGNQPQHF.